The clone carrying this T cell receptor (beta chain) has only a few counts. The record originates from a study of CD8+ T cells in alopecia areata. Extracted from the samples, RNA was reverse transcribed into cDNA to serve as the sequencing template. Profiled with immunoSEQ multiplex PCR; TCRdb holds only in-frame clones, not every one. The table records about 130,000 clones, roughly 61% of them present only once. The V end was cut by 0 bases, the J end by 2 bases, with 11 bases between. The CDR3 covers 15 residues. Per the germline V gene, CDR1 is GTSNPN and CDR2 is SVGIG (reference sequence). The sequences come from CD4+ T cells sorted from blood, collected at week 0. This chain connects TRBV30 to TRBJ1-5; D is undetermined. This clonotype originated in a human donor with alopecia areata. CDR3 bases: TGTGCCTGGAGTGTAATGGCGGAGGGCAATCAGCCCCAGCATTTT. It is translated as CAWSVMAEGNQPQHF.